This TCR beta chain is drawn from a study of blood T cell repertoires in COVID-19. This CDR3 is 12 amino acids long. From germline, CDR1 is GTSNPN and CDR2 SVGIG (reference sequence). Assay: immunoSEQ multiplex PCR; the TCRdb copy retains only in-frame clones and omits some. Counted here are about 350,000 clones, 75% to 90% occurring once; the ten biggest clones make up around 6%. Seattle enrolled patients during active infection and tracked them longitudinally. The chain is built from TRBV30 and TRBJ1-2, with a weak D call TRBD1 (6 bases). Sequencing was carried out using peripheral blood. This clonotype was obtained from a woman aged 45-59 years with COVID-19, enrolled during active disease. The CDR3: CVSTGFSYGYTF. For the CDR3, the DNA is TGTGTGTCGACAGGCTTTTCCTATGGCTACACCTTC.